The rows below give T cell receptor beta chains drawn from one sample of a study of blood T cells in healthy people across ages. TCRdb re-derived calls from the 5' RACE reads in MiXCR, one entry per CDR3 protein. The sample has about 970,000 distinct CDR3 sequences, roughly 51% seen once. The sequenced sample was blood. The receptors were gathered from a woman aged 55-70 years in good health. CDR3s include the opening cysteine and the closing phenylalanine or tryptophan. The size entry is marked missing in some rows and otherwise reads once, few, many or a size class.

v_call: TRBV18
clone_size: NA
j_call: NA
cdr3_aa: CASPPLGLGGGEQYF

v_call: TRBV28
clone_size: NA
j_call: TRBJ2-4
cdr3_aa: CASSSTGTGGLDIQYF

v_call: TRBV12-3/TRBV12-4
clone_size: NA
j_call: TRBJ2-5
cdr3_aa: CASSFNTGEETQYF

v_call: TRBV24-1
clone_size: few
j_call: TRBJ2-7
cdr3_aa: CATSDPAGQGSNEQYF

v_call: TRBV29-1
clone_size: few
j_call: TRBJ2-3
cdr3_aa: CSVTAGGISTDTQYF

v_call: TRBV7-2
clone_size: few
j_call: TRBJ1-2
cdr3_aa: CASSDPGHNGYTF

v_call: TRBV10-3
clone_size: NA
j_call: TRBJ2-3
cdr3_aa: CAISARGLTDTQYF

v_call: TRBV28
clone_size: NA
j_call: TRBJ2-1
cdr3_aa: CASRSSGFSYNEQFF

v_call: TRBV27
clone_size: NA
j_call: TRBJ2-7
cdr3_aa: CASINDRAPYEQYF

v_call: TRBV29-1
clone_size: few
j_call: TRBJ2-3
cdr3_aa: CSVDRQADTQYF

v_call: TRBV5-1
clone_size: NA
j_call: TRBJ1-1
cdr3_aa: CASSLADRDTEAFF

v_call: TRBV5-1
clone_size: many
j_call: TRBJ2-7
cdr3_aa: CASSLDTGIYEQYF

v_call: TRBV28
clone_size: NA
j_call: TRBJ1-2
cdr3_aa: CASKGIGGGLYGYTF

v_call: TRBV25-1
clone_size: NA
j_call: TRBJ2-7
cdr3_aa: CASSELGELNEQYF

v_call: TRBV21-1
clone_size: NA
j_call: TRBJ2-2
cdr3_aa: CARTPGRGNTGELFF

v_call: TRBV7-9
clone_size: few
j_call: TRBJ1-1
cdr3_aa: CASSLARIGTRLNTEAFF

v_call: TRBV2
clone_size: NA
j_call: NA
cdr3_aa: CASSERAGTGVGYEQYF

v_call: TRBV7-9
clone_size: NA
j_call: TRBJ2-5
cdr3_aa: CASSPGTGLRETQYF

v_call: TRBV20-1
clone_size: few
j_call: NA
cdr3_aa: CSATKGGHLNEQYF

v_call: TRBV7-2
clone_size: few
j_call: TRBJ2-3
cdr3_aa: CASSLNLLAGASTDTQYF

v_call: TRBV29-1
clone_size: NA
j_call: TRBJ1-2
cdr3_aa: CSALTGASYTF

v_call: TRBV28
clone_size: NA
j_call: TRBJ2-7
cdr3_aa: CASSPKGRSFYEQYF

v_call: TRBV7-3
clone_size: NA
j_call: TRBJ2-3
cdr3_aa: CASSQGGKQDTQYF

v_call: TRBV28
clone_size: NA
j_call: TRBJ2-7
cdr3_aa: CASSSFGTGIYEQYF

v_call: TRBV11-2
clone_size: NA
j_call: TRBJ2-1
cdr3_aa: CASSTKARQGSYNEQFF

v_call: TRBV6-5
clone_size: few
j_call: TRBJ1-2
cdr3_aa: CASSSGRSGYTF

v_call: TRBV18
clone_size: NA
j_call: TRBJ1-1
cdr3_aa: CASSQRQGAFF

v_call: TRBV2
clone_size: NA
j_call: TRBJ1-2
cdr3_aa: CASSEEVIGGPEPYGYTF

v_call: TRBV20-1
clone_size: few
j_call: TRBJ2-7
cdr3_aa: CSARKGLAANYEQYF

v_call: TRBV15
clone_size: NA
j_call: TRBJ2-5
cdr3_aa: CATLTGPRPRLAFRHYQETQYF

v_call: TRBV15
clone_size: NA
j_call: TRBJ2-5
cdr3_aa: CAGSRTGQETQYF

v_call: TRBV20-1
clone_size: NA
j_call: TRBJ1-1
cdr3_aa: CSAPLRHNTEAFF

v_call: TRBV5-1
clone_size: few
j_call: TRBJ2-7
cdr3_aa: CASSLDATPYEQYF

v_call: TRBV28
clone_size: NA
j_call: TRBJ2-7
cdr3_aa: CATGDRGRSEQYF

v_call: TRBV27
clone_size: few
j_call: TRBJ2-3
cdr3_aa: CASSARLAPDTQYF

v_call: TRBV5-1
clone_size: few
j_call: TRBJ2-7
cdr3_aa: CASSPGAGQYEQYF

v_call: TRBV12-3/TRBV12-4
clone_size: NA
j_call: TRBJ1-1
cdr3_aa: CASSSTLGFLGTEAFF

v_call: TRBV20-1
clone_size: NA
j_call: TRBJ1-1
cdr3_aa: CSARKLVRVDTEAFF

v_call: TRBV6-6
clone_size: few
j_call: TRBJ1-2
cdr3_aa: CASSLVQDNYGYTF

v_call: TRBV7-2
clone_size: NA
j_call: TRBJ1-2
cdr3_aa: CASSPVQTYGYTF

v_call: TRBV5-1
clone_size: NA
j_call: TRBJ1-1
cdr3_aa: CASSKTSGGTEAFF

v_call: TRBV5-1
clone_size: few
j_call: TRBJ2-2
cdr3_aa: CASSNTRDSANTGELFF

v_call: TRBV15
clone_size: NA
j_call: TRBJ1-5
cdr3_aa: CATSRDPGLDNQPQHF

v_call: TRBV7-9
clone_size: few
j_call: TRBJ1-2
cdr3_aa: CASSPPQGGYTF

v_call: TRBV5-1
clone_size: few
j_call: TRBJ2-1
cdr3_aa: CASSLVTSGRYEQFF